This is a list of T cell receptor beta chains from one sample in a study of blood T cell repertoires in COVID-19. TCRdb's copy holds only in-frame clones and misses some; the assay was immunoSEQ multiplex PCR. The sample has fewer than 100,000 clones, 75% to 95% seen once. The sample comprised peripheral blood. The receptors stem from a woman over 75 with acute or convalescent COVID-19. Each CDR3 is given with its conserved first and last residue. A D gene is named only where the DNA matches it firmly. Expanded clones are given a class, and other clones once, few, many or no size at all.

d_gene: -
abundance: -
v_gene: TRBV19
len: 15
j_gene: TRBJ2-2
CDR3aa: CASSMIGEYTGELFF

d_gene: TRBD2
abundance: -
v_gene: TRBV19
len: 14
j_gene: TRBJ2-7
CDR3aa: CASSPTSGRTEQYF

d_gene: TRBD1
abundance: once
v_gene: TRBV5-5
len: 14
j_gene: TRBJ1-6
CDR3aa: CASSLTGVYSPLHF

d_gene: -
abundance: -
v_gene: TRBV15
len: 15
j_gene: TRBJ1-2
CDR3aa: CATSRDGQGNYGYTF

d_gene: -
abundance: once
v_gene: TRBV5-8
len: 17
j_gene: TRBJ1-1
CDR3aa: CASSLIGHQQRGTEAFF

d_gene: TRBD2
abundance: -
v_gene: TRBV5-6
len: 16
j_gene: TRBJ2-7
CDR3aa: CASSIRTSGSSYEQYF

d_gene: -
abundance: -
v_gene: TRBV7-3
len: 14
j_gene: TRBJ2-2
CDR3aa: CASSLDTSTGELFF

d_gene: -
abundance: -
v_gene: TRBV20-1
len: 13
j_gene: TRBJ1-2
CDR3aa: CSASIEGGYGYTF

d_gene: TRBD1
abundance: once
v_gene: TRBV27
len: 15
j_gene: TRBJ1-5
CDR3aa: CASRLTGGNHQPQHF

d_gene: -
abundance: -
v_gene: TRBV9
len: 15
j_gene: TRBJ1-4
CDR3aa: CASSPLGGRSEKLFF

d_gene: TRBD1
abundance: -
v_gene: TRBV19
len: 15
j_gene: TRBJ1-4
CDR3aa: CASSTGQLTNEKLFF